This T cell receptor beta chain was identified in a study of shared clonotypes between healthy human individuals. Comments on this clone: Its antigen is unidentified. Within the sample, other DNA sequences also encode this same CDR3.

Study conclusions and caveats: It was the non-shared clonotypes that had lower generation probabilities than clonotypes shared by all four donors. Researchers sampled blood only, noting tissue repertoires likely differ.

Positive CCR7 selection of CD45RO-negative cells yielded the naive CD8 cells, and terminally differentiated effector memory CD45RA+ cells were excluded. It was at deep level that the assay was run. Profiled with immunoSEQ multiplex PCR; TCRdb holds only in-frame clones, not every one. Of some 1,900,000 clones listed, about 94% were seen once; the top ten hold 1% to 1.5%. The CDR3 loop spans 14 amino acids. CDR1 is MNHEY, CDR2 SMNVEV, per germline (reference sequence). V shed 5 bases and J 5 bases; nucleotides not matched to a gene: 4. The sequence was obtained from a man aged 18 to 29 in good health. This rearrangement joins TRBV27 to TRBJ2-7, with TRBD2 identical over 12 bases. The sample was naive CD8+ T cells sorted from blood. In DNA form, the CDR3 reads TGTGCCAGCAGTCCCGGACTAGCGGGAAACGAGCAGTACTTC. It encodes CASSPGLAGNEQYF.